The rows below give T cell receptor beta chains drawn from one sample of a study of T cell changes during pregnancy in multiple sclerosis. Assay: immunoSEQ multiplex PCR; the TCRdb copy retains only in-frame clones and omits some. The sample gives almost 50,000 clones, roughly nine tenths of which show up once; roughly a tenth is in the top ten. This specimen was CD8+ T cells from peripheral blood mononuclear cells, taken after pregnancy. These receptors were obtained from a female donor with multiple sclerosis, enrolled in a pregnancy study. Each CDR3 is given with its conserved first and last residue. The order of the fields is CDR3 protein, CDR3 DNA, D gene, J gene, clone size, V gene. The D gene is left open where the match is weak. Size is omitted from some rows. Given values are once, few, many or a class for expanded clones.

cdr3_aa: CASRGGGAGYEQYF; cdr3_nt: TGTGCCAGCCGTGGCGGGGGGGCAGGGTACGAGCAGTACTTC; d_call: TRBD2; j_call: TRBJ2-7; clone_size: NA; v_call: TRBV7-2
cdr3_aa: CASSAGGLYGYTF; cdr3_nt: TGTGCCAGCAGCGCAGGGGGTCTATATGGCTACACCTTC; d_call: TRBD1; j_call: TRBJ1-2; clone_size: few; v_call: TRBV27
cdr3_aa: CASSQEVGHNSPLHF; cdr3_nt: TGTGCCAGCAGCCAAGAGGTTGGCCATAATTCACCCCTCCACTTT; d_call: NA; j_call: TRBJ1-6; clone_size: NA; v_call: TRBV6-1
cdr3_aa: CASSLVDSQETQYF; cdr3_nt: TGCGCCAGCAGCTTGGTGGACAGCCAAGAGACCCAGTACTTC; d_call: NA; j_call: TRBJ2-5; clone_size: NA; v_call: TRBV5-1
cdr3_aa: CASSPRLAYNEQFF; cdr3_nt: TGTGCCAGCAGCCCGCGACTAGCCTACAATGAGCAGTTCTTC; d_call: NA; j_call: TRBJ2-1; clone_size: NA; v_call: TRBV13
cdr3_aa: CASSHTDSTMNTEAFF; cdr3_nt: TGTGCCAGCAGCCACACAGACAGTACAATGAACACTGAAGCTTTCTTT; d_call: NA; j_call: TRBJ1-1; clone_size: NA; v_call: TRBV5-4
cdr3_aa: CTSSQDIAGVYNEQFF; cdr3_nt: TGCACCAGCAGCCAAGATATAGCGGGGGTCTACAATGAGCAGTTCTTC; d_call: NA; j_call: TRBJ2-1; clone_size: NA; v_call: TRBV1
cdr3_aa: CASSLGRGEQYF; cdr3_nt: TGTGCCAGCAGCTTAGGCCGAGGCGAGCAGTACTTC; d_call: NA; j_call: TRBJ2-7; clone_size: NA; v_call: TRBV13
cdr3_aa: CASSNLYRSYEQYF; cdr3_nt: TGTGCCAGTAGTAATCTCTACCGATCCTACGAGCAGTACTTC; d_call: NA; j_call: TRBJ2-7; clone_size: NA; v_call: TRBV19
cdr3_aa: CASSQTGDSPLHF; cdr3_nt: TGCGCCAGCAGCCAGACAGGGGATTCACCCCTCCACTTT; d_call: TRBD1; j_call: TRBJ1-6; clone_size: NA; v_call: TRBV5-1
cdr3_aa: CASSLMGGGVTDTQYF; cdr3_nt: TGTGCCAGCAGTTTAATGGGTGGGGGGGTCACAGATACGCAGTATTTT; d_call: TRBD2; j_call: TRBJ2-3; clone_size: few; v_call: TRBV27
cdr3_aa: CASSQDRAFNQPQHF; cdr3_nt: TGCGCCAGCAGCCAAGATAGAGCTTTCAATCAGCCCCAGCATTTT; d_call: NA; j_call: TRBJ1-5; clone_size: NA; v_call: TRBV4-1
cdr3_aa: CASSGAVGSGNTIYF; cdr3_nt: TGTGCCAGCAGTGGGGCTGTCGGCTCTGGAAACACCATATATTTT; d_call: NA; j_call: TRBJ1-3; clone_size: once; v_call: TRBV6-1
cdr3_aa: CASNPTSGPNEQFF; cdr3_nt: TGCGCCAGCAACCCGACTAGCGGGCCGAATGAGCAGTTCTTC; d_call: TRBD2; j_call: TRBJ2-1; clone_size: NA; v_call: TRBV4-1
cdr3_aa: CASTGTANTDTQYF; cdr3_nt: TGTGCCAGCACTGGGACAGCAAACACAGATACGCAGTATTTT; d_call: TRBD1; j_call: TRBJ2-3; clone_size: few; v_call: TRBV6-1
cdr3_aa: CASGSPTGINTGELFF; cdr3_nt: TGTGCCAGCGGGTCGCCAACAGGGATAAACACCGGGGAGCTGTTTTTT; d_call: NA; j_call: TRBJ2-2; clone_size: NA; v_call: TRBV11-1
cdr3_aa: CASRGAGGPQQQYF; cdr3_nt: TGCGCCAGCCGGGGGGCGGGGGGGCCTCAGCAGCAGTACTTC; d_call: TRBD2; j_call: TRBJ2-7; clone_size: NA; v_call: TRBV10-2
cdr3_aa: CATSRVEAGQPQHF; cdr3_nt: TGTGCCACCAGCAGAGTTGAGGCCGGTCAGCCCCAGCATTTT; d_call: NA; j_call: TRBJ1-5; clone_size: NA; v_call: TRBV15
cdr3_aa: CASSAWGDNEQFF; cdr3_nt: TGTGCCAGCAGCGCCTGGGGGGACAATGAGCAGTTCTTC; d_call: NA; j_call: TRBJ2-1; clone_size: once; v_call: TRBV9
cdr3_aa: CASSPGAQPQHF; cdr3_nt: TGTGCCAGCTCACCAGGGGCCCAGCCCCAGCATTTT; d_call: NA; j_call: TRBJ1-5; clone_size: NA; v_call: TRBV18
cdr3_aa: CASSINSNTEAFF; cdr3_nt: TGTGCCAGTAGTATAAACAGTAACACTGAAGCTTTCTTT; d_call: NA; j_call: TRBJ1-1; clone_size: medium-sized; v_call: TRBV19
cdr3_aa: CASSEPGRGPSGNTIYF; cdr3_nt: TGTGCCAGCAGTGAACCGGGGCGGGGCCCCTCTGGAAACACCATATATTTT; d_call: NA; j_call: TRBJ1-3; clone_size: NA; v_call: TRBV6-1
cdr3_aa: CSVPGQGWGYTF; cdr3_nt: TGCAGCGTCCCTGGACAGGGCTGGGGCTACACCTTC; d_call: TRBD1; j_call: TRBJ1-2; clone_size: NA; v_call: TRBV29-1
cdr3_aa: CASSLGLASRTDTQYF; cdr3_nt: TGTGCCAGCAGCTTGGGACTAGCGTCCCGCACAGATACGCAGTATTTT; d_call: TRBD2; j_call: TRBJ2-3; clone_size: once; v_call: TRBV5-6
cdr3_aa: CASSSGGANVLTF; cdr3_nt: TGTGCCAGCAGTAGCGGGGGGGCCAACGTCCTGACTTTC; d_call: NA; j_call: TRBJ2-6; clone_size: NA; v_call: TRBV25-1
cdr3_aa: CACSPGMDYGYTF; cdr3_nt: TGTGCCTGCTCACCGGGGATGGACTATGGCTACACCTTC; d_call: NA; j_call: TRBJ1-2; clone_size: NA; v_call: TRBV27
cdr3_aa: CASSGTSEDTQYF; cdr3_nt: TGTGCCAGCAGCGGGACTAGCGAAGATACGCAGTATTTT; d_call: TRBD2; j_call: TRBJ2-3; clone_size: NA; v_call: TRBV6-4
cdr3_aa: CASSLPGQVYSNQPQHF; cdr3_nt: TGTGCCAGCAGCTTGCCGGGACAGGTCTATAGCAATCAGCCCCAGCATTTT; d_call: TRBD1; j_call: TRBJ1-5; clone_size: NA; v_call: TRBV7-8
cdr3_aa: CASSFYFGSSGEKETQYF; cdr3_nt: TGTGCCAGCAGCTTCTACTTCGGTAGTAGCGGGGAGAAAGAGACCCAGTACTTC; d_call: TRBD2; j_call: TRBJ2-5; clone_size: NA; v_call: TRBV5-6
cdr3_aa: CARSGMERRGAGELFF; cdr3_nt: TGTGCCAGGTCGGGAATGGAACGCCGGGGTGCCGGGGAGCTGTTTTTT; d_call: NA; j_call: TRBJ2-2; clone_size: NA; v_call: TRBV2
cdr3_aa: CASSVQEGTEAFF; cdr3_nt: TGTGCCAGCAGCGTACAGGAGGGCACTGAAGCTTTCTTT; d_call: NA; j_call: TRBJ1-1; clone_size: NA; v_call: TRBV7-9
cdr3_aa: CATSQGQAVNSPLHF; cdr3_nt: TGTGCCACCAGCCAAGGACAGGCTGTCAATTCACCCCTCCACTTT; d_call: TRBD1; j_call: TRBJ1-6; clone_size: NA; v_call: TRBV15
cdr3_aa: CASSLGRGYNEQFF; cdr3_nt: TGTGCCAGCAGCTTGGGGCGAGGCTACAATGAGCAGTTCTTC; d_call: NA; j_call: TRBJ2-1; clone_size: NA; v_call: TRBV7-9